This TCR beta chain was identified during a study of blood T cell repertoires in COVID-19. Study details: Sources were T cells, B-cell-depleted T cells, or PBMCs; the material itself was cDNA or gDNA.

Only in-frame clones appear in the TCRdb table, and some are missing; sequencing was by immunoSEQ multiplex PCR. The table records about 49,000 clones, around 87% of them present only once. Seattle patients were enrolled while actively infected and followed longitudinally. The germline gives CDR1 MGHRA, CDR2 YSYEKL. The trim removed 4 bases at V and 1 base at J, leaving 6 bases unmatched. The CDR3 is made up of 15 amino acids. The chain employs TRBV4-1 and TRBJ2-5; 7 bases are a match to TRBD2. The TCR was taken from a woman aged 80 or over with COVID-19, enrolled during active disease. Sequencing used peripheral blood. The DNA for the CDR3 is TGCGCCAGCAGCCCGCCTGGGGGGGGCCAAGAGACCCAGTACTTC. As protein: CASSPPGGGQETQYF.